These 20 T cell receptor beta chains share one sample of origin, sequenced in a study of CD8 T cells in ankylosing spondylitis (TCRdb year 2017). Library preparation employed 5' RACE. Sequencing was carried out with an Illumina HiSeq 2500. Clones were called with MiXCR by TCRdb after fastp trimmed the public reads at Q25, and only in-frame beta chains were retained. Rows merge per CDR3 protein into single entries with the most common DNA and genes. The sample table holds 200,000 to 300,000 distinct CDR3 sequences, of which over 9.5% were seen once. The leading ten clones occupy about 3% of the sample. Sequencing input: blood, either unsorted or a sorted T cell fraction (not recorded which). These receptor sequences come from a male donor with ankylosing spondylitis or in good health (not recorded which).

The table lists this clonotype with many counts. The chain couples TRBV15 to TRBJ2-7, with no clear D. V was shortened by 0 bases and J by 2 bases, with 2 bases between the two germline ends. Germline lookup yields CDR1 LNHNV and CDR2 YYDKDF (reference sequence). This CDR3 spans 12 amino acids. The CDR3 loop is CATSRDTYEQYF. DNA for the CDR3: TGTGCCACCAGCAGAGATACCTACGAGCAGTACTTC.

The genes are TRBV7-6 and TRBJ1-1; D perhaps matches TRBD1 (6 bases). V was clipped by 5 bases and J by 7 bases, with 26 bases between them. This CDR3 has 17 residues. In germline, CDR1 is SGHVS, CDR2 FNYEAQ. DNA of the CDR3: TGTGCCAGCAGCCCCAGGGGCCAAAGGGACATTCGGGTTGAAGCTTTCTTT. It specifies CASSPRGQRDIRVEAFF. Full variable domain (outside the CDR3, taken from reference TRBV7-6 and TRBJ1-1): GAGVSQSPRYKVTKRGQDVALRCDPISGHVSLYWYRQALGQGPEFLTYFNYEAQQDKSGLPNDRFSAERPEGSISTLTIQRTEQRDSAMYRCASSPRGQRDIRVEAFFGQGTRLTVV.

This clonotype turned up a few times. The rearrangement uses TRBV5-4 and TRBJ2-2; 14 bases match TRBD2. This CDR3 contains 19 residues. The V segment lost 3 bases and the J segment 0 bases; nucleotides outside the gene matches: 7. Germline lookup yields CDR1 SGHNT and CDR2 YYREEE (reference sequence). CDR3 region: CASSYFGLAGGTNTGELFF. The CDR3 coding sequence is TGTGCCAGCAGCTACTTCGGACTAGCGGGGGGAACGAACACCGGGGAGCTGTTTTTT.

At least ten counts were recorded for this clonotype. The chain recombines TRBV19 with TRBJ2-7, with TRBD2 as a possible D gene (6 bases). The V gene's germline CDR1 is LNHDA and CDR2 SQIVND (reference sequence). The CDR3 runs 13 residues. V lost 3 bases and J lost 6, with 12 bases in between. The CDR3 DNA sequence: TGTGCCAGTAGTATCGGGGGAGTATCCGAGCAGTACTTC. This gives the protein CASSIGGVSEQYF.

The J gene is TRBJ2-7, the V gene TRBV11-2; 10 bases fit TRBD2. Germline trimming cut 2 bases from V and 0 bases from J; bases unmatched to any gene: 4. In germline, CDR1 is SGHAT, CDR2 FQNNGV. The CDR3 is 16 amino acids. The CDR3 sequence: CASSLIGLAASYEQYF. CDR3 nucleotide sequence: TGTGCCAGCAGCTTAATCGGACTAGCGGCCTCCTACGAGCAGTACTTC.

This clonotype was seen at least ten times. The chain recombines TRBV20-1 with TRBJ2-1; D is ambiguous. The germline V and J ends were trimmed by 5 bases and 10 bases, with 18 bases remaining between them. The CDR3 spans 13 residues. Germline V gives CDR1 DFQATT, CDR2 SNEGSKA (reference sequence). This CDR3 reads CSASPTGSLEQFF. For the CDR3, the DNA is TGCAGTGCTTCCCCTACTGGCTCTCTCGAGCAGTTCTTC.

In this sample, this clonotype turned up a few times. The V gene is TRBV30, the J gene TRBJ2-7; 9 bases fit TRBD2. After removal of 0 bases from V and 3 bases from J, the junction contained 9 bases not matched to a gene. The CDR3 runs 16 residues. Germline assignment: CDR1 GTSNPN and CDR2 SVGIG (reference sequence). The CDR3 region is CAWSVRWGSGSYEQYF. The CDR3 bases are TGTGCCTGGAGTGTACGGTGGGGTAGCGGGAGCTACGAGCAGTACTTC. Complete variable domain (other parts from reference TRBV30 and TRBJ2-7): SQTIHQWPATLVQPVGSPLSLECTVEGTSNPNLYWYRQAAGRGLQLLFYSVGIGQISSEVPQNLSASRPQDRQFILSSKKLLLSDSGFYLCAWSVRWGSGSYEQYFGPGTRLTVT.

This clonotype appeared many times. This rearrangement joins TRBV15 to TRBJ1-4; TRBD1 agrees at 8 bases. With 0 bases clipped from V and 5 bases from J, the junction kept 8 bases outside the gene matches. The CDR3 consists of 17 residues. From germline, CDR1 is LNHNV and CDR2 YYDKDF (reference sequence). This CDR3 is CATSREIVGTGNEKLFF. In nucleotides, the CDR3 is TGTGCCACCAGCAGAGAAATAGTCGGGACAGGAAATGAAAAACTGTTTTTT.

The V and J genes are TRBV3-1 and TRBJ1-1; no reliable D call. Between the trimmed V and J ends, which lost 5 bases and 1 base, there was a span of 8 bases. The germline V gene has CDR1 LGHDT and CDR2 YNNKEL (reference sequence). The CDR3 spans 13 residues. CDR3 protein: CASSWRKNTEAFF. The CDR3 DNA reads TGTGCCAGCAGCTGGCGGAAGAACACTGAAGCTTTCTTT.

This clonotype was recorded at least ten times. An end of the junction differs from the germline gene, which may be a read error. The chain employs TRBV19 and TRBJ2-1; the match to TRBD2 covers 7 bases. CDR1 is LNHDA and CDR2 is SQIVND in the germline V gene (reference sequence). The CDR3 covers 14 residues. CDR3 residues: CASTIAGPYNEQFF. The CDR3 DNA reads as TGTGCCAGTACTATAGCGGGTCCCTACAATGAGCAGTTCTTC.

Many counts were recorded for this clonotype. The gene calls are TRBV6-2 or TRBV6-3 and TRBJ2-1; TRBD2 agrees at 8 bases. The junction had 12 bases not matched to a gene; V was cut back by 4 bases and J by 4 bases. The germline gives CDR1 MNHEY, CDR2 SVGEGT. The CDR3 has 17 amino acids. The CDR3 DNA reads TGTGCCAGCAGTTTCCCCCTAGAAGCGGGAGTTTACAATGAGCAGTTCTTC. Protein product: CASSFPLEAGVYNEQFF.

This clonotype was detected ten times or more. The chain employs TRBV6-5 and TRBJ1-6; TRBD1 might be the D (6 bases). Germline CDR1 MNHEY, CDR2 SVGAGI. The V end was cut by 2 bases, the J end by 5 bases, with 13 bases between. This CDR3 is built from 16 residues. CDR3 coding DNA: TGTGCCAGCAGTTACACGGGACACGGAGATAATTCACCCCTCCACTTT. Its translation: CASSYTGHGDNSPLHF.

This clonotype came up many times. The V gene is TRBV5-1, the J gene TRBJ2-3; D gene uncertain. Germline assignment: CDR1 SGHRS and CDR2 YFSETQ. The CDR3 runs 14 residues. V lost 2 bases and J 5 bases, leaving 12 bases between the germline ends. The CDR3 DNA reads as TGCGCCAGCAGCTTCCAAGGGCCGGAAGATACGCAGTATTTT. As protein: CASSFQGPEDTQYF.

This clonotype showed up many times. The chain combines TRBV7-2 with TRBJ1-2; D perhaps matches TRBD1 (6 bases). The V gene lost 1 base and the J gene lost 4 bases, with 16 bases spanning the gap. The germline V gene has CDR1 SGHTA and CDR2 FQGNSA. The CDR3 length is 16 residues. The CDR3 DNA reads as TGTGCCAGCAGCTTAGGACAGGTCCCGGGGCCCTATGGCTACACCTTC. This translates into CASSLGQVPGPYGYTF.

This clonotype was seen repeatedly, ten times or more. The chain links TRBV12-3 or TRBV12-4 to TRBJ2-5, with unresolved D. Trimming left V 3 bases short and J 5 bases short, with 4 bases between. The CDR3 extends over 11 amino acids. CDR3 coding DNA: TGTGCCAGCAGTTTCTTGGAGACCCAGTACTTC. It is translated as CASSFLETQYF.

This clonotype was detected many times. The chain uses TRBV20-1 and TRBJ1-4; unclear D gene. The CDR3 spans 16 residues. Trimming removed 2 bases from V and 3 bases from J, with 16 bases in between. Germline V gene lookup returns CDR1 DFQATT and CDR2 SNEGSKA (reference sequence). The CDR3 loop is CSARRNKGSPNEKLFF. CDR3 bases: TGCAGTGCTAGACGAAATAAGGGCAGTCCTAATGAAAAACTGTTTTTT.

This clonotype came up many times. The V gene is TRBV2, the J gene TRBJ2-7; D may be TRBD1 (5 bases). Germline CDR1 and CDR2: SNHLY and FYNNEI. The CDR3 sequence is 15 residues long. V lost 0 bases to trimming and J lost 0 bases, with 9 bases between them. The CDR3 spells CASSEAPGISYEQYF. CDR3 sequence (DNA): TGTGCCAGCAGTGAAGCACCAGGGATCTCCTACGAGCAGTACTTC.

This clonotype was seen a few times. This chain uses TRBV30 with TRBJ2-7; 9 bases map to TRBD1. This CDR3 region has 12 residues. Trimming removed 2 bases from V and 6 bases from J; junction bases left unmatched: 2. Germline V gene data show CDR1 as GTSNPN and CDR2 as SVGIG (reference sequence). CDR3 sequence: CAWSPDRGEQYF. CDR3 sequence (DNA): TGTGCCTGGAGTCCGGACAGGGGCGAGCAGTACTTC.

The chain employs TRBV15 and TRBJ2-3; D may be TRBD2 (6 bases). Per germline, CDR1 LNHNV and CDR2 YYDKDF (reference sequence). Trimming stripped 3 bases from V and 3 bases from J, with 10 bases between. CDR3 length: 14 amino acids. This CDR3 is CATSRGDLTDTQYF. The DNA of the CDR3 is TGTGCCACCAGCAGGGGGGACTTAACAGATACGCAGTATTTT.

This clonotype showed up just a few times. The chain has TRBV5-1 and TRBJ2-2; D possibly matches TRBD1 or TRBD2 (5 bases each). CDR1 SGHRS and CDR2 YFSETQ come from the germline V gene. This CDR3 is 16 amino acids long. V dropped 0 bases and J dropped 4 bases, with 13 bases sitting between them. The CDR3 here is CASSLAPGSGTGELFF. The DNA of the CDR3 is TGCGCCAGCAGCTTGGCCCCAGGGAGTGGCACCGGGGAGCTGTTTTTT.